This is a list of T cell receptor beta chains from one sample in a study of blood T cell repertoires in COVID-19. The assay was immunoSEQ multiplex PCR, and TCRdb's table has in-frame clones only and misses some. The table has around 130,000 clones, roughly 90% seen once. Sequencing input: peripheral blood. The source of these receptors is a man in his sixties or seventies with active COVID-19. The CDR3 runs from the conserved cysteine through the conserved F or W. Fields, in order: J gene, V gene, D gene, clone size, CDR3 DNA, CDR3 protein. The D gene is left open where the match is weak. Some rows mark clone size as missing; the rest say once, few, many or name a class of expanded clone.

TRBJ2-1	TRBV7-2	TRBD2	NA	TGTGCCAGCAGCTTAGGACTAGCGGGAGGGGACAATGAGCAGTTCTTC	CASSLGLAGGDNEQFF
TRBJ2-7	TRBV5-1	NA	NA	TGCGCCAGCAGCTTGGGCGGGGTCGAGCAGTACTTC	CASSLGGVEQYF
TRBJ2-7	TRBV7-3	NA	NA	TGTGCCAGCAGCTTAGGAAGGCAGGGCCACGAGCAGTACTTC	CASSLGRQGHEQYF
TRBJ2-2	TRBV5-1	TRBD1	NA	TGCGCCAGCAGCTTCGAGGGGGCGCGGACCGGGGAGCTGTTTTTT	CASSFEGARTGELFF
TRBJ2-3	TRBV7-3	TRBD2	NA	TGTGCCAGCAGCTTAAGGGGGACTAGCGGTCGGCCAGATACGCAGTATTTT	CASSLRGTSGRPDTQYF
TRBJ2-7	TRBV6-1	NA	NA	TGTGCCAGCAGTGATGAGGAGTCCTACGAGCAGTACTTC	CASSDEESYEQYF
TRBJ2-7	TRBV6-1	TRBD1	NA	TGTGCCAGCAGTGATCTGGGGGACTCCGGGACAGGGGCCTACGAGCAGTACTTC	CASSDLGDSGTGAYEQYF
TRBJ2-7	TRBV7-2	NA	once	TGTGCCAGCAGCCCGCGGGACTCCACCTACGAGCAGTACTTC	CASSPRDSTYEQYF
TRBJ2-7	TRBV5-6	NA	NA	TGTGCCAGCAGCGCCACCCCGACAGGATCGCTTAACTACGAGCAGTACTTC	CASSATPTGSLNYEQYF
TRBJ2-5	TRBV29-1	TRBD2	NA	TGCAGCGTAGCGGGAGGGGGTCAAGAGACCCAGTACTTC	CSVAGGGQETQYF
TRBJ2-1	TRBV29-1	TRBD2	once	TGCAGCGTCCAAACGGGAGGCTCCTACAATGAGCAGTTCTTC	CSVQTGGSYNEQFF
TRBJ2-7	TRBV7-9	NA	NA	TGTGCCAGCAGCTTAGAAGCGGCAGCCTCCGAGCAGTACTTC	CASSLEAAASEQYF
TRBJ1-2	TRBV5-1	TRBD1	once	TGCGCCAGCAGCTACGGGACAGGGCCTTATGGCTACACCTTC	CASSYGTGPYGYTF
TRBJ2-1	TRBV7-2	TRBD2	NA	TGTGCCAGCAGCGGCGGACTAGCGGGTTACAATGAGCAGTTCTTC	CASSGGLAGYNEQFF
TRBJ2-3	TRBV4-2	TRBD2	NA	TGTGCCAGCAGCCGGGGGGGAGGGGAAGTAGATACGCAGTATTTT	CASSRGGGEVDTQYF
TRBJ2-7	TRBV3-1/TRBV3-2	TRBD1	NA	TGTGCCAGCAGCCAGGGGACAGTATCCTACGAGCAGTACTTC	CASSQGTVSYEQYF
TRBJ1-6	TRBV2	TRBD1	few	TGTGCCAGCCGGGACAGGGTCCTTAGGGATGAAAATTCACCCCTCCACTTT	CASRDRVLRDENSPLHF
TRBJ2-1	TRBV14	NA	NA	TGTGCCAGCAGCCTGCGGGCTGGTTTCGACAATGAGCAGTTCTTC	CASSLRAGFDNEQFF
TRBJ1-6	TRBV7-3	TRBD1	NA	TGTGCCAGCAGCTTAACAGGGGGCGGTAATTCACCCCTCCACTTT	CASSLTGGGNSPLHF
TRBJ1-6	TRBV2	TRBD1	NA	TGTGCCAGCAGTGAAGTCAGGGGGGTTGGGGCACCCCTCCACTTT	CASSEVRGVGAPLHF
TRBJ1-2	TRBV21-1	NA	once	TGTGCCAGCAGCACTTCCAATCAGGGGCATGGCTACACCTTC	CASSTSNQGHGYTF
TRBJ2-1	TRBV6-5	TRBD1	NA	TGTGCCAGCAACGCCGGGACAGGATTCTACAATGAGCAGTTCTTC	CASNAGTGFYNEQFF
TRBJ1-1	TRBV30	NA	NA	TGTGCCTGGAGCGAGGGCTCACTGGGCACTGAAGCTTTCTTT	CAWSEGSLGTEAFF
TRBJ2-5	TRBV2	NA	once	TGTGCCAGCATGCGAGTGGGAGCGGTCCAAGAGACCCAGTACTTC	CASMRVGAVQETQYF
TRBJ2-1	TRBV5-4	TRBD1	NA	TGTGCCAGCAGCCCCCGGGCAGGGGGAAGCCTCCGGGAGCAGTTCTTC	CASSPRAGGSLREQFF
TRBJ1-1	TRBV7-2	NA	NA	TGTGCCAGCAGCGAACAGGCAGAAGCTTTCTTT	CASSEQAEAFF
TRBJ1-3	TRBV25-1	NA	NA	TGTGCCAGCAGTGGGACTGCCCGTGGCACCATATATTTT	CASSGTARGTIYF
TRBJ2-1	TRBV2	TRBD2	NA	TGTGCCAGCAGCCCCCGCGGGGGGACCCAGATATATGAGCAGTTCTTC	CASSPRGGTQIYEQFF
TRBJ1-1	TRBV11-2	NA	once	TGTGCCAGCAGCTCGCCCGGGAGGGGTAAGGCCACTGAAGCTTTCTTT	CASSSPGRGKATEAFF
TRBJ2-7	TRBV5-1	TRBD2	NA	TGCGCCAGCAGCTCCGACGGCGGGGGATTCAACGAGCAGTACTTC	CASSSDGGGFNEQYF
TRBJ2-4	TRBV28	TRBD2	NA	TGTGCCAGCAGAAAGCGGGAGACGGTCGGAAACATTCAGTACTTC	CASRKRETVGNIQYF
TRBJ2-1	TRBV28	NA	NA	TGTGCCAGCAGTTTACAGGGGTGGAATGAGCAGTTCTTC	CASSLQGWNEQFF
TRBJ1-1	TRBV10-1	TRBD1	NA	TGCGCCAGCTCCCCTCAGGACAGGGACAACACTGAAGCTTTCTTT	CASSPQDRDNTEAFF
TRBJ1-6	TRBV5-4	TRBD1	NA	TGTGCCAGCAGCCACGGACAGGGGACTTATAATTCACCCCTCCACTTT	CASSHGQGTYNSPLHF
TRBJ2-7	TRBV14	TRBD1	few	TGTGCCAGCAGCCGTCGACAGGGGAGCTACGAGCAGTACTTC	CASSRRQGSYEQYF
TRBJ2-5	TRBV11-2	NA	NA	TGTGCCAGCAGCTTCGGGGTTGGAGAGACCCAGTACTTC	CASSFGVGETQYF
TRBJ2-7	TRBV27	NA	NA	TGTGCCACAGGGCGGGGATACGAGCAGTACTTC	CATGRGYEQYF
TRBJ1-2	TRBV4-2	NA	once	TGTGCCAGCAGCCAAGTATGGGCAGGGGTAGGGTATGGCTACACCTTC	CASSQVWAGVGYGYTF
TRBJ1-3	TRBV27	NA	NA	TGTGCCAGCAGTCCCGTCCCCTCTGGAAACACCATATATTTT	CASSPVPSGNTIYF
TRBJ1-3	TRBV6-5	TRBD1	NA	TGTGCCAGCGGCGGGACAGTCTCTGGAAACACCATATATTTT	CASGGTVSGNTIYF
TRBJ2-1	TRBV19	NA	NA	TGTGCCAGTAGTCCGCGACTAGGCTACAATGAGCAGTTCTTC	CASSPRLGYNEQFF
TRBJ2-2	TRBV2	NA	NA	TGTGCCAGCAGAAGGCTCGGGTCGGGCGGGGAGCTGTTTTTT	CASRRLGSGGELFF
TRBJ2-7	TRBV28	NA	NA	TGTGCCAGCAGTTCCCCAGCGGGTACCTCCTACGAGCAGTACTTC	CASSSPAGTSYEQYF